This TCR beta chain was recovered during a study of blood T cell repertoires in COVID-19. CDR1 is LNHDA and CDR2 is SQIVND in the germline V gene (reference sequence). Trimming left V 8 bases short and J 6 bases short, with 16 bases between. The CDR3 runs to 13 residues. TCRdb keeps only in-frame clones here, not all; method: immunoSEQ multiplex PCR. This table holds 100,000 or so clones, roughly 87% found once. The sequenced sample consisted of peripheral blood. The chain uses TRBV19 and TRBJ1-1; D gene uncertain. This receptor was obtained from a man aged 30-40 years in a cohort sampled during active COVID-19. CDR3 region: CASPGAVWAEAFF. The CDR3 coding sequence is TGTGCCAGTCCGGGAGCTGTTTGGGCTGAAGCTTTCTTT.